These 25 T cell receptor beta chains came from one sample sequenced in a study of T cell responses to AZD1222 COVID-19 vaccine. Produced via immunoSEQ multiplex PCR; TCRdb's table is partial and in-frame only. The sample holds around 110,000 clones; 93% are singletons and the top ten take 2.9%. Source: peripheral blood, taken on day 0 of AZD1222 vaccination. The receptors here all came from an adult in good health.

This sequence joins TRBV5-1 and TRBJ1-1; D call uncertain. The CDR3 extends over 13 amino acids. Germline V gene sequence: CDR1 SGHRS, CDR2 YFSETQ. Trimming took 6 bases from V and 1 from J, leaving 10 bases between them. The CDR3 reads CASTRTENTEAFF. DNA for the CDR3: TGCGCCAGCACGAGGACGGAGAACACTGAAGCTTTCTTT.

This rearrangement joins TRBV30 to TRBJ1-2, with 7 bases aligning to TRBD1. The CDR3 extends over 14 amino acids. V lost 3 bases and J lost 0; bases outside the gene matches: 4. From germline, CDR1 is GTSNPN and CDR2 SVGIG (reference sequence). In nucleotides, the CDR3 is TGTGCCTGGAGCCGGGACAGACCTAACTATGGCTACACCTTC. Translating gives CAWSRDRPNYGYTF.

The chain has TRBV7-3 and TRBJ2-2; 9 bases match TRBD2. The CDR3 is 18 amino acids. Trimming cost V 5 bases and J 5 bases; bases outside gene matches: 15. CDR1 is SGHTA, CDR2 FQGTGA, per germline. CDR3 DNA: TGTGCCAGCAGCCCAGTTGGCAGGGCGGGAGGGCGGACCGGGGAGCTGTTTTTT. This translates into CASSPVGRAGGRTGELFF.

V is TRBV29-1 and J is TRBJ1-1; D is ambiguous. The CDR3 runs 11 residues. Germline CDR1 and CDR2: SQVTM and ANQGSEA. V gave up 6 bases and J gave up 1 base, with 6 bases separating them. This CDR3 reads CSVGTNTEAFF. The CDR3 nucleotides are TGCAGCGTGGGCACGAACACTGAAGCTTTCTTT.

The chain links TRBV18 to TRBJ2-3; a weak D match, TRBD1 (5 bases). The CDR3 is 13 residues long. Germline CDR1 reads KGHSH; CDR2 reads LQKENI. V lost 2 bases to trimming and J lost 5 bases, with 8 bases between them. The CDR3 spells CASSPGAEDTQYF. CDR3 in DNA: TGTGCCAGCTCACCAGGGGCGGAAGATACGCAGTATTTT.

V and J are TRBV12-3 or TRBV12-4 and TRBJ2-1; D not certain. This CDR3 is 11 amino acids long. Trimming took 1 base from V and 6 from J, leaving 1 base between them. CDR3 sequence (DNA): TGTGCCAGCAGTTTAGTCAATGAGCAGTTCTTC. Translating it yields CASSLVNEQFF.

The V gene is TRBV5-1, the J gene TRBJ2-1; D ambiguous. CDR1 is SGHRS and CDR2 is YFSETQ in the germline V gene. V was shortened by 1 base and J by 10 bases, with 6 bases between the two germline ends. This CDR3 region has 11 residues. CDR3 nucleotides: TGCGCCAGCAGCTTGAGAGGCGAGCAGTTCTTC. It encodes CASSLRGEQFF. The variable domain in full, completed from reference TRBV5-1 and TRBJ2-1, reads KAGVTQTPRYLIKTRGQQVTLSCSPISGHRSVSWYQQTPGQGLQFLFEYFSETQRNKGNFPGRFSGRQFSNSRSEMNVSTLELGDSALYLCASSLRGEQFFGPGTRLTVL.

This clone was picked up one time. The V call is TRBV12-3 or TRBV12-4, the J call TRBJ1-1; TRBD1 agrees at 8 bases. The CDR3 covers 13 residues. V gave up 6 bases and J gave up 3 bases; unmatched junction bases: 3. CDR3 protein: CASRVTGDTEAFF. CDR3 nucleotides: TGTGCCAGCAGAGTGACAGGGGACACTGAAGCTTTCTTT.

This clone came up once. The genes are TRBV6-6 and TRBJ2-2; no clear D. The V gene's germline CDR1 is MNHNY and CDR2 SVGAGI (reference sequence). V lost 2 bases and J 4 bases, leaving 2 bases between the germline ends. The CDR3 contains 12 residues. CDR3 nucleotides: TGTGCCAGCAGTTACACCACCGGGGAGCTGTTTTTT. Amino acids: CASSYTTGELFF.

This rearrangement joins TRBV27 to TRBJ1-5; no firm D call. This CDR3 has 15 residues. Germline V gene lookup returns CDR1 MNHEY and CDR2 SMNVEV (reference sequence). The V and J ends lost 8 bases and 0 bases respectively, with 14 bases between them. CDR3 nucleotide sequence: TGTGCCAGCTCCACATCGCTTTATAGCAATCAGCCCCAGCATTTT. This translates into CASSTSLYSNQPQHF.

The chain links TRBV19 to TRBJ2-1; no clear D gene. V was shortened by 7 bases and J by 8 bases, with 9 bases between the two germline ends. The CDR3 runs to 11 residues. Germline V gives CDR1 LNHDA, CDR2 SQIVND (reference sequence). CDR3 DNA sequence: TGTGCCAGTACAGGAAGGGATGAGCAGTTCTTC. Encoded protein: CASTGRDEQFF.

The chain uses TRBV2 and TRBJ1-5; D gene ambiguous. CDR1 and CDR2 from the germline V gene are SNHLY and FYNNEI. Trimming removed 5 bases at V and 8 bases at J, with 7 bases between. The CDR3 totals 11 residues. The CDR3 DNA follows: TGTGCCAGCAGTACCCGGGAGCCCCAGCATTTT. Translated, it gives CASSTREPQHF.

This CDR3 is CASSRTMTSASDTQYF. The CDR3 DNA is TGTGCCAGCAGCCGCACTATGACTAGCGCCTCAGATACGCAGTATTTT. The chain joins TRBV3-1 (or the pseudogene TRBV3-2) to TRBJ2-3; 8 bases align to TRBD2. The ends lost 4 bases at V and 4 bases at J; junction bases unmatched: 10. There are 16 residues in the CDR3. CDR1 LGHDT and CDR2 YNNKEL come from the germline V gene (reference sequence).

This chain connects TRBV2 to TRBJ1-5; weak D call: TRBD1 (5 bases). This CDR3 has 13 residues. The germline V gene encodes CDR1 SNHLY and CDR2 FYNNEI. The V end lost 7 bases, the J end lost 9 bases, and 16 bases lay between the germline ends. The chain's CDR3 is CASNLGLGRPQHF. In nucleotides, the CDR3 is TGTGCCAGCAATTTGGGGTTGGGGCGGCCCCAGCATTTT.

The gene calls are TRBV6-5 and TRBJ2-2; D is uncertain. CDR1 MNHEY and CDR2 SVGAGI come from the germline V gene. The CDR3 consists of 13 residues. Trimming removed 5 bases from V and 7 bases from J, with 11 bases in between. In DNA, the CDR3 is TGTGCCAGCAGTCGAAATTTCGGCGGGGAGCTGTTTTTT. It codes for CASSRNFGGELFF.

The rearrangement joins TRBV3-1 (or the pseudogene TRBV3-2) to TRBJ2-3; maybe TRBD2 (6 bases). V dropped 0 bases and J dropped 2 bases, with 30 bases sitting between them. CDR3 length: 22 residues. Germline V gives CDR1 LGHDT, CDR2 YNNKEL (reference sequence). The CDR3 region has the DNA TGTGCCAGCAGCCAAGATGGGGTAGGTCCGCCCCAGCGGGCCCGTCTCACAGATACGCAGTATTTT. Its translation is CASSQDGVGPPQRARLTDTQYF.

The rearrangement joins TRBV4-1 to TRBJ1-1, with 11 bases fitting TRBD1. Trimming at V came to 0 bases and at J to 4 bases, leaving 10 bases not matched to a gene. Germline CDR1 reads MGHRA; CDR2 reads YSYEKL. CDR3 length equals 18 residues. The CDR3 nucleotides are TGCGCCAGCAGCCAAGATGGTTTGGACAGGGGGCTGTCCACTGAAGCTTTCTTT. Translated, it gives CASSQDGLDRGLSTEAFF.

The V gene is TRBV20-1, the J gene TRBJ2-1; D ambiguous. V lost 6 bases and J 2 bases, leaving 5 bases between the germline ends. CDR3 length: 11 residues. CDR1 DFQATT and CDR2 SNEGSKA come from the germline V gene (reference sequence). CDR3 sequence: CSAFPYNEQFF. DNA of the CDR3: TGCAGTGCCTTCCCCTACAATGAGCAGTTCTTC.

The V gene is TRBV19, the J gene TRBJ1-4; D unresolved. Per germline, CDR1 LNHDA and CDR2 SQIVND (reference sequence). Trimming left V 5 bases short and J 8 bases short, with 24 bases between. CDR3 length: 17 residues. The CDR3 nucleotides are TGTGCCAGTAGTGATAACGGGTTAACCCAAATCGACGAAAAACTGTTTTTT. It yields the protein CASSDNGLTQIDEKLFF.

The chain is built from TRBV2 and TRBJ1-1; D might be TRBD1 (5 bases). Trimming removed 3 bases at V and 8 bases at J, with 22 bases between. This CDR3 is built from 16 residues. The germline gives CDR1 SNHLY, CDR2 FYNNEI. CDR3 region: CASSELEPGRGREAFF. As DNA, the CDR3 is TGTGCCAGCAGTGAGTTGGAGCCAGGGAGAGGCAGGGAAGCTTTCTTT.

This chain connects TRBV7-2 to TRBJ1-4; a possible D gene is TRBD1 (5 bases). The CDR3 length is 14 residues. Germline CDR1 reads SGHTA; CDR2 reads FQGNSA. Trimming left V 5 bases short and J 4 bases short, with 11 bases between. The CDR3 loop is CASSPGVRNEKLFF. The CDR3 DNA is TGTGCCAGCAGCCCGGGGGTCCGTAATGAAAAACTGTTTTTT.

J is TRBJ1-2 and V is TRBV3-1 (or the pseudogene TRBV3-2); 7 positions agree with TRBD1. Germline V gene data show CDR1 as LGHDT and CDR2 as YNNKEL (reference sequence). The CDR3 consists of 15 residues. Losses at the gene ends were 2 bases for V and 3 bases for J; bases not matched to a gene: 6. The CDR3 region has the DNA TGTGCCAGCAGCCAATTTAGGGGGCAATACTATGGCTACACCTTC. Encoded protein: CASSQFRGQYYGYTF.

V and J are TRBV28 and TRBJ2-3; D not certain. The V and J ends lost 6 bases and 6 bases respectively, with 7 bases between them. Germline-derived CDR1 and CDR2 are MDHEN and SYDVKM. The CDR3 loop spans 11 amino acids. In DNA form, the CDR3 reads TGTGCCAGCAGCCAGGTGGATACGCAGTATTTT. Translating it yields CASSQVDTQYF.

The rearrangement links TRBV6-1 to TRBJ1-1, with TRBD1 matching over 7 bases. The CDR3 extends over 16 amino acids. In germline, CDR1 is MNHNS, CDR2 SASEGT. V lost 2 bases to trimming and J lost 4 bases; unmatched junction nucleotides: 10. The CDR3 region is CASSEPRQGRSTEAFF. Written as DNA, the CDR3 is TGTGCCAGCAGTGAACCGAGACAGGGTCGGAGCACTGAAGCTTTCTTT.

As DNA, the CDR3 is TGTGCCAGCAGCTTAGGGCATAATTCACCCCTCCACTTT. This translates into CASSLGHNSPLHF. This chain uses TRBV11-3 with TRBJ1-6, with D unresolved. Germline V lookup: CDR1 SGHNT, CDR2 YENEEA. V shed 1 base and J shed 5 bases, with 3 bases lying between them. The length of the CDR3 is 13 residues.